Given below is one TCR beta chain in context. Its antigen is as yet unknown. This sample was included in a study of CD8+ T cells in alopecia areata. Treatment indicated: oral pan-JAK inhibitor, 5-10 mg twice daily. The CDR3 covers 13 residues. V lost 2 bases and J lost 7, with 11 bases in between. Germline-derived CDR1 and CDR2 are MDHEN and SYDVKM. Study-level points and caveats: Numerous clones, expanded in lesions, remained in scalp and blood during tofacitinib.

RNA was isolated and reverse transcribed to cDNA, the sequencing template. Profiled with immunoSEQ multiplex PCR; TCRdb holds only in-frame clones, not every one. The repertoire holds more than 200,000 clones, with about 40% as singletons. This specimen was CD4+ T cells sorted from blood, taken at approximately week 36, from a patient treated with tofacitinib. The sequence came from a human donor with alopecia areata. The chain has TRBV28 and TRBJ2-5, with D possibly matching TRBD2 (5 bases). CDR3 protein: CASSLGQSGTQYF. The CDR3 region has the DNA TGTGCCAGCAGTTTAGGCCAGAGCGGGACCCAGTACTTC.